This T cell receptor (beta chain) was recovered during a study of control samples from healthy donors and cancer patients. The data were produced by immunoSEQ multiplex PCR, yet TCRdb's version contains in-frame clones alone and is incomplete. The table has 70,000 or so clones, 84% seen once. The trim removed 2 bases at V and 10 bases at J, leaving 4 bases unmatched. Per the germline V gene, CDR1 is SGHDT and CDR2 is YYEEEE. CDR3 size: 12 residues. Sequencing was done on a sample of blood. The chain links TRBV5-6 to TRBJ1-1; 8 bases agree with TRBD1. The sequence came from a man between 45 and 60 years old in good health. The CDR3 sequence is CASSLAGGRAFF. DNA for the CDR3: TGTGCCAGCAGCTTAGCAGGGGGCAGAGCTTTCTTT.